The T cell receptor beta chain described here comes from a study of regulatory T cells in long-lasting Graves disease. Libraries of TCR beta came from iRepertoire HTBI primers plus Arm-PCR of CDR3 regions. MiXCR, run by TCRdb on the multiplex PCR reads, gives a single entry per CDR3 protein. The sample records hundreds of thousands of distinct CDR3 sequences, 12% being singletons. To note about this clonotype: What it binds is unknown.

This CDR3 contains 18 residues. Trimming at V came to 3 bases and at J to 3 bases, leaving 8 bases not matched to a gene. Time point indicated: newly diagnosed GD, antithyroid drugs for less than 3 months. Generation of the TCR library employed RNA extracted from PBMCs. The study, taken as a whole, reports: Persistent disease was associated with favored TRBV28 usage and with favored use of TRBJ1-2 and TRBJ2-5.

These data were also filed under a second study, of T cells in Graves' hyperthyroidism and ophthalmopathy. As that report states: Most clonotypes expanded in thyroid above 0.001 were likewise present in blood.

The chain has TRBV12-3 or TRBV12-4 and TRBJ2-3; TRBD2 matches at 14 bases. This specimen consisted of peripheral blood mononuclear cells (PBMCs), obtained at new diagnosis, from a patient treated with antithyroid drugs. The receptor's source is a woman in her thirties with Graves disease. The DNA for the CDR3 is TGTGCCAGCAGTTTCCCGGGACTAGCGGGAGAGGTGACAGATACGCAGTATTTT. Translated: CASSFPGLAGEVTDTQYF.